This TCR beta chain was sequenced in a study of PD-1 blockade in classical Hodgkin lymphoma. General observations from the study: Whereas CD4+ TCR diversity had risen significantly by C4D1, CD8+ TCR diversity had not.

Germline CDR1 is SEHNR and CDR2 is FQNEAQ (reference sequence). V dropped 3 bases and J dropped 6 bases, with 11 bases sitting between them. This CDR3 has 13 amino acids. Method: immunoSEQ multiplex PCR; TCRdb's copy keeps in-frame clones and lacks some. The sample includes approximately 4,200 clones, around 80% seen only once; the top ten take 24%. Patients all relapsed after autologous stem cell transplantation, and there was variation in brentuximab vedotin exposure. The authors enriched CD8+ T cells from thawed PBMCs via magnetic negative selection. Patients reached a best response of complete response, partial response or progressive disease. Concerning this clone: No antigen is known for it.

The TCR originated in a human donor with classical Hodgkin lymphoma. The starting material was CD8+ T cells from blood, obtained at baseline. This rearrangement joins TRBV7-9 to TRBJ1-2; tentatively, D is TRBD1 (5 bases). The CDR3, as DNA: TGTGCCAGCAGCTTCGGAGACAGTCATGGCTACACCTTC. This sequence encodes CASSFGDSHGYTF. Together with reference TRBV7-9 and TRBJ1-2, the CDR3 gives the full variable domain: DTGVSQNPRHKITKRGQNVTFRCDPISEHNRLYWYRQTLGQGPEFLTYFQNEAQLEKSRLLSDRFSAERPKGSFSTLEIQRTEQGDSAMYLCASSFGDSHGYTFGSGTRLTVV.